What follows describes a single TCR beta chain. The antigen is unknown. The data are from a study of OX40 agonist ivuxolimab in advanced cancers. Study context: Hepatocellular carcinoma, melanoma, renal cell or head and neck cancer was diagnosed in the dose-escalation patients. Study-wide points: CD8+ T cells averaged more expanded clones than CD4+. Near-lowest levels of clonal expansion characterized partial responders at 0.1-3.0 mg/kg.

The ends were cut back, 7 bases at V and 5 bases at J, with 15 bases in the middle. This CDR3 contains 14 residues. Germline assignment: CDR1 MNHNS and CDR2 SASEGT. Libraries were prepared by immunoSEQ multiplex PCR; TCRdb keeps only in-frame clonotypes and omits some of them. The sample yields tens of thousands of clones, around 84% seen once. The gene calls are TRBV6-1 and TRBJ1-3; no clear D gene. The material was CD4+ or CD8+ T cells sorted from blood, obtained in a trial of the OX40 agonist ivuxolimab. The TCR was taken from an adult with an advanced solid tumor such as melanoma, head and neck, liver or kidney cancer. This CDR3 reads CASNEVFERNTIYF. In DNA, the CDR3 is TGTGCCAGCAATGAGGTTTTTGAAAGAAACACCATATATTTT.